This TCR beta chain stems from a study of vaccination and CD4 T cells after COVID-19. Study as a whole: Blood was drawn a median around 66 days post second dose, range 14 to 241. Cells were stimulated with overlapping spike peptide pools from SARS-CoV-2, HCoV-NL63, HCoV-OC43 and HCoV-229E.

Described treatment: 10-day PBMC culture with coronavirus spike peptide pools or control peptides (ViraFEST assay). Positive PCR tests dated from March to December 2020, predating US Alpha, Beta and Delta variants. A word on this clonotype: Antigen specificity is unknown.

The CDR3 is 13 amino acids. Germline V lookup: CDR1 MDHEN, CDR2 SYDVKM. The ends were cut back, 0 bases at V and 8 bases at J, with 10 bases in the middle. The Oncomine TCR Beta short-read assay was applied to DNA of cultured CD4+ T cells. One entry per CDR3 protein results from TCRdb running MiXCR on the PCR reads. The profile shows about 8,400 distinct CDR3 sequences, about 56% of them singletons. Sequencing was done on a sample of CD4+ T cells from blood, cultured in vitro. The TCR comes from a human donor who had recovered from COVID-19. V gene TRBV28 combines with J gene TRBJ1-2; no reliable D call. The CDR3 region is CASSLWGRQGYTF. The DNA of the CDR3 is TGTGCCAGCAGTTTATGGGGAAGGCAAGGCTACACCTTC.